This T cell receptor beta chain was sequenced for a study of breast tumors, draining lymph nodes, adjacent tissues. Study outcomes and limitations: Luminal-like breast cancer showed significantly greater tumor-nontumor repertoire similarity than basal-like breast cancer did. Data fit most tumor T cells coming from lymph node, expanding in tumor. Compared with lymph nodes, tumors were less diverse; compared with nontumor tissue, more.

CDR3 length: 14 residues. Germline V gene lookup returns CDR1 DFQATT and CDR2 SNEGSKA (reference sequence). Deletions cut 0 bases from V and 5 bases from J, with 8 bases between. Axillary draining lymph nodes of breast cancer patients supplied the node samples. Via MiXCR, TCRdb re-called the multiplex PCR reads, giving one row per CDR3 protein. The data show approximately 100,000 distinct CDR3 sequences, about 29% seen once. This clonotype was picked up many times. The target antigen is unknown. This chain links TRBV20-1 with TRBJ1-6; D is possibly TRBD1 (5 bases). This receptor was obtained from a female donor with breast cancer. Some clones in this sample may be carry-over from other donors' samples. Sequencing was done on a sample of axillary lymph node tissue. The CDR3 protein is CSARDRQNNSPLHF. The CDR3 DNA is TGCAGTGCTAGAGATCGACAGAATAATTCACCCCTCCACTTT.